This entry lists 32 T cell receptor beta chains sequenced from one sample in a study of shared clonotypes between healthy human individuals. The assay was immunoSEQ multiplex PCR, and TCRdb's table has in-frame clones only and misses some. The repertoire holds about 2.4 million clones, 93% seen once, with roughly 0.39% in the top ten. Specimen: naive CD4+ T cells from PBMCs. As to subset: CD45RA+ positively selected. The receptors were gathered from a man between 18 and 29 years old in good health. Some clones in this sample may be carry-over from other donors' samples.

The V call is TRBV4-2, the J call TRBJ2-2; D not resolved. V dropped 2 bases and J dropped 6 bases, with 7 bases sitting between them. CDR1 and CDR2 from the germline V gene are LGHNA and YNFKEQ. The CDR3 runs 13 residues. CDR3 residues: CASSQSRSGELFF. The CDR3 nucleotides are TGTGCCAGCAGCCAATCGCGCTCCGGGGAGCTGTTTTTT.

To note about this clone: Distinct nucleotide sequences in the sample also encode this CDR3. The CDR3 spells CASSLGTSGSSYEQYF. The CDR3 bases are TGCGCCAGCAGCTTGGGAACCAGCGGGAGCTCCTACGAGCAGTACTTC. J is TRBJ2-7 and V is TRBV5-1; 8 nucleotides agree with TRBD2. J was trimmed by 0 bases and V by 0 bases; bases with no gene match: 5. Germline V lookup: CDR1 SGHRS, CDR2 YFSETQ. The CDR3 runs 16 residues.

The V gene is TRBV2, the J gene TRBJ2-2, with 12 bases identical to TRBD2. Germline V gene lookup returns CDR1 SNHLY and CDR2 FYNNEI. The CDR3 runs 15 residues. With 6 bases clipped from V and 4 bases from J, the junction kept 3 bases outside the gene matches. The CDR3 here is CASRTSGSPTGELFF. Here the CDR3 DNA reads TGTGCCAGCAGGACTAGCGGGAGCCCCACCGGGGAGCTGTTTTTT.

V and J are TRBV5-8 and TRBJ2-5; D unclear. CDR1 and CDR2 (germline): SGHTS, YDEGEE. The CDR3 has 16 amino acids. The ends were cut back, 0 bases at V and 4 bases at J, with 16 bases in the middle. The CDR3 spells CASSLGLVGSGETQYF. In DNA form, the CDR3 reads TGTGCCAGCAGCTTGGGCCTTGTGGGCTCCGGAGAGACCCAGTACTTC.

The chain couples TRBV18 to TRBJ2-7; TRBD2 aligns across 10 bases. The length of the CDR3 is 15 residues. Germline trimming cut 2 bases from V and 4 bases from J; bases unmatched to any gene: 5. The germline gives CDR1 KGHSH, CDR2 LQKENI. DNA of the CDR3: TGTGCCAGCTCACCATGGGCTAGCGGGAGTTACGAGCAGTACTTC. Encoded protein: CASSPWASGSYEQYF.

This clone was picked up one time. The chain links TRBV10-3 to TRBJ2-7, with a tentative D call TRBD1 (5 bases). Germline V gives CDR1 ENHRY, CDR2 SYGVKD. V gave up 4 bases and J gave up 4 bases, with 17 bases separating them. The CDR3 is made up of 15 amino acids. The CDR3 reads CAISAGSTPSYEQYF. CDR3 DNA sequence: TGTGCCATCAGTGCAGGGTCCACACCGAGTTACGAGCAGTACTTC.

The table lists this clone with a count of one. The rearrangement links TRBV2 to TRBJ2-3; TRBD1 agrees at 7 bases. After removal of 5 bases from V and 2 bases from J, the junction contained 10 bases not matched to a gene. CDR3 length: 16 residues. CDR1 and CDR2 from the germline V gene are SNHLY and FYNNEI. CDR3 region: CASSQQGSRFTDTQYF. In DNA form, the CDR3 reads TGTGCCAGCAGTCAACAGGGGTCCCGCTTCACAGATACGCAGTATTTT.

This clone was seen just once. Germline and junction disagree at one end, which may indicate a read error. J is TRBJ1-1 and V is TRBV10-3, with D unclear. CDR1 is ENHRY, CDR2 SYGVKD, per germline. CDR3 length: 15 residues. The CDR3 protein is CASSSRHSRGTEAFF. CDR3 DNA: TGTGCCAGCAGTTCCCGACATTCCCGAGGCACTGAAGCTTTCTTT.

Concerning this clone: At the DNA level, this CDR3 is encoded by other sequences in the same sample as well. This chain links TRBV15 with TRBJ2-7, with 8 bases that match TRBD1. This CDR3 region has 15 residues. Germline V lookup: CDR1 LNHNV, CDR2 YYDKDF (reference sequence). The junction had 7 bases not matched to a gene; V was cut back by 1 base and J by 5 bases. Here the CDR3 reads CATSRGGQGADEQYF. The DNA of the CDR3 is TGTGCCACCAGCAGAGGAGGGCAGGGGGCCGACGAGCAGTACTTC.

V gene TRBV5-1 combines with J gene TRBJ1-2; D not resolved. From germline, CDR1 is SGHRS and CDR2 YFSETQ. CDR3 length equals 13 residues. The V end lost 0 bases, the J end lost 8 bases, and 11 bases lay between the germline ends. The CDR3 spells CASSLASNLGYTF. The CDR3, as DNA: TGCGCCAGCAGCTTGGCATCTAATCTCGGCTACACCTTC.

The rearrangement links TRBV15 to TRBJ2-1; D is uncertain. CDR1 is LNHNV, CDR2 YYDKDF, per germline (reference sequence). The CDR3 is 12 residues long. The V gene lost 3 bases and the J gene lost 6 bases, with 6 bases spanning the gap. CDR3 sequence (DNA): TGTGCCACCAGCAGGCACCCCAATGAGCAGTTCTTC. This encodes CATSRHPNEQFF.

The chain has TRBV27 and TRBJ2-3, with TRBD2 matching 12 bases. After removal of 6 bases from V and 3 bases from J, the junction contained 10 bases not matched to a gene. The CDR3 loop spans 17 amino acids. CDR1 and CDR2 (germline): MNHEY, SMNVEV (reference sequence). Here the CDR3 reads CASRNRLAGVRTDTQYF. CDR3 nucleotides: TGTGCCAGCAGGAACAGACTAGCGGGAGTGAGAACAGATACGCAGTATTTT.

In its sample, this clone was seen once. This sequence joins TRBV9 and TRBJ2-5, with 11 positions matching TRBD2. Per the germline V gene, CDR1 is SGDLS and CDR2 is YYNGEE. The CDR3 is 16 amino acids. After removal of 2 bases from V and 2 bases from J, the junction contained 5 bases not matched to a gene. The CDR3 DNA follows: TGTGCCAGCAGCGTCATTAGCGGGAGGGGTCAAGAGACCCAGTACTTC. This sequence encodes CASSVISGRGQETQYF.

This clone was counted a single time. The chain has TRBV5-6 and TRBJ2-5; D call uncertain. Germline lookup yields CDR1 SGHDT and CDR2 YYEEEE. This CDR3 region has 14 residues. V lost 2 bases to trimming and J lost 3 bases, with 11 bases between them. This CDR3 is CASSFRQLKETQYF. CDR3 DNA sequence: TGTGCCAGCAGCTTTCGTCAGCTGAAAGAGACCCAGTACTTC.

This chain's CDR3 is CASSSPGHNEQFF. CDR3 coding DNA: TGTGCCAGCAGCTCGCCAGGGCACAATGAGCAGTTCTTC. The rearrangement links TRBV11-3 to TRBJ2-1; possibly TRBD1 for D (5 bases). The germline V and J ends were trimmed by 4 bases and 5 bases, with 9 bases remaining between them. Germline V CDR1 and CDR2: SGHNT, YENEEA. The CDR3 loop spans 13 amino acids.

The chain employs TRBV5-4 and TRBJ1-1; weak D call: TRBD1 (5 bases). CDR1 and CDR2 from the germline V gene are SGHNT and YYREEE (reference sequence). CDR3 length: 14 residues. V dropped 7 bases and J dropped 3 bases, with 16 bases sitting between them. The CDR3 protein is CASRRGYVDTEAFF. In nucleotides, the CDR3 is TGTGCCAGCCGCCGGGGGTATGTTGACACTGAAGCTTTCTTT. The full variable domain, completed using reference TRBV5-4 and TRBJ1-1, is ETGVTQSPTHLIKTRGQQVTLRCSSQSGHNTVSWYQQALGQGPQFIFQYYREEENGRGNFPPRFSGLQFPNYSSELNVNALELDDSALYLCASRRGYVDTEAFFGQGTRLTVV.

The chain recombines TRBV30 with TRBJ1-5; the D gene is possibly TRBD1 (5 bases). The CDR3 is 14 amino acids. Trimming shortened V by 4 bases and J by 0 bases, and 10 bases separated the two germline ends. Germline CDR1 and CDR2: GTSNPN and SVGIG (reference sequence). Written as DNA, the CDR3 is TGTGCCTGGAATAACAGGAATAGCAATCAGCCCCAGCATTTT. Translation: CAWNNRNSNQPQHF.

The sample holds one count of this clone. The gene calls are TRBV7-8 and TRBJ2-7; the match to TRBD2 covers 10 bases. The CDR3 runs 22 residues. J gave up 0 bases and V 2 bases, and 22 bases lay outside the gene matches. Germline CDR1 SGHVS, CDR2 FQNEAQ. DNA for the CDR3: TGTGCCAGCAGCTTACCTAAAGCGACAGCTAGCGGGAGTTATCCCCGCTCCTACGAGCAGTACTTC. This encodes CASSLPKATASGSYPRSYEQYF. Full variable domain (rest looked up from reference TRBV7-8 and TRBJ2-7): GAGVSQSPRYKVAKRGQDVALRCDPISGHVSLFWYQQALGQGPEFLTYFQNEAQLDKSGLPSDRFFAERPEGSVSTLKIQRTQQEDSAVYLCASSLPKATASGSYPRSYEQYFGPGTRLTVT.

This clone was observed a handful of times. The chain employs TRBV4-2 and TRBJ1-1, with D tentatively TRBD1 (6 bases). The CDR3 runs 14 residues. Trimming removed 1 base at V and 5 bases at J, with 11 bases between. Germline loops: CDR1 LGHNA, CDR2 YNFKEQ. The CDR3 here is CASSQVRGGTEAFF. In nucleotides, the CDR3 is TGTGCCAGCAGCCAAGTGAGGGGGGGAACTGAAGCTTTCTTT.

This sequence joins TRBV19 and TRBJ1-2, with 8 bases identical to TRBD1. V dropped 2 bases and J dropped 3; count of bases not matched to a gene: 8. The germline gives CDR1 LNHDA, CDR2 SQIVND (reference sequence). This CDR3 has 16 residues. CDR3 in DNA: TGTGCCAGTAGTATATTGGCAGGGGGCGATCACTATGGCTACACCTTC. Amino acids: CASSILAGGDHYGYTF. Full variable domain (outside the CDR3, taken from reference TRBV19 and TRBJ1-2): DGGITQSPKYLFRKEGQNVTLSCEQNLNHDAMYWYRQDPGQGLRLIYYSQIVNDFQKGDIAEGYSVSREKKESFPLTVTSAQKNPTAFYLCASSILAGGDHYGYTFGSGTRLTVV.

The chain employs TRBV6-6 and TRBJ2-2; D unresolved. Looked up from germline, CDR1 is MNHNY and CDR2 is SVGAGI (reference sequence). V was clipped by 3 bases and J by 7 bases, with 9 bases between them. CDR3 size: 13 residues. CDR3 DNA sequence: TGTGCCAGCAGTTATAAGGATAACGGGGAGCTGTTTTTT. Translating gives CASSYKDNGELFF.

The DNA of the CDR3 is TGTGCCAGCGGAGGGCCAGGGACCGGGGAGCTGTTTTTT. This gives the protein CASGGPGTGELFF. The gene calls are TRBV28 and TRBJ2-2; D may be TRBD2 (6 bases). CDR1 is MDHEN and CDR2 is SYDVKM in the germline V gene. With 8 bases removed from V and 5 bases from J, the gap between germline ends came to 12 bases. This CDR3 contains 13 residues.

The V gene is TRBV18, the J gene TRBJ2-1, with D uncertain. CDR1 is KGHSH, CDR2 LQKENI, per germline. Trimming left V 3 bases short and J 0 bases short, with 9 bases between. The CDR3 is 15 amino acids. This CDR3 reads CASSPARVSYNEQFF. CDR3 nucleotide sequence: TGTGCCAGCTCACCGGCTCGGGTCTCCTACAATGAGCAGTTCTTC. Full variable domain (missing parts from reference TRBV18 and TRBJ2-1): NAGVMQNPRHLVRRRGQEARLRCSPMKGHSHVYWYRQLPEEGLKFMVYLQKENIIDESGMPKERFSAEFPKEGPSILRIQQVVRGDSAAYFCASSPARVSYNEQFFGPGTRLTVL.

CDR3 nucleotides: TGTGCCAGCAGTTTATCGGGGACAGGGGGCCGAGGGACCCAGTACTTC. This gives the protein CASSLSGTGGRGTQYF. The rearrangement uses TRBV27 and TRBJ2-5, with 12 positions matching TRBD1. CDR3 length: 16 amino acids. V lost 0 bases, J lost 7 bases, and 6 bases stayed unmatched. Germline V gives CDR1 MNHEY, CDR2 SMNVEV (reference sequence).

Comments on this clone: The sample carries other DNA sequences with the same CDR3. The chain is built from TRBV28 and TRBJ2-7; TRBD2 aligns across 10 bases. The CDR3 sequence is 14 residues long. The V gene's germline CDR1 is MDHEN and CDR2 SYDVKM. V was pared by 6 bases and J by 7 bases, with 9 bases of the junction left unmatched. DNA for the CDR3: TGTGCCAGCAGCCTACTAGCGGGAAAGGGAGAGCAGTACTTC. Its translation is CASSLLAGKGEQYF.

CDR3 DNA sequence: TGTGCCAGCAGCTTGCAGGTAGCCTCTGGAAACACCATATATTTT. Protein: CASSLQVASGNTIYF. This sequence joins TRBV5-4 and TRBJ1-3; D gene ambiguous. V was cut by 1 base and J by 0 bases, with 8 bases left in between. The CDR3 is 15 amino acids. Germline assignment: CDR1 SGHNT and CDR2 YYREEE (reference sequence).

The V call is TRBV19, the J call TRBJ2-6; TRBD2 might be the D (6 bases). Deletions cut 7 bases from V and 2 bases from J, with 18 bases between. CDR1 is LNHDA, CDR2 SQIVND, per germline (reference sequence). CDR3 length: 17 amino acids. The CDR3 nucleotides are TGTGCCAGTACCCTCGTAAGCCGGGGGACTGGGGCCAACGTCCTGACTTTC. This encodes CASTLVSRGTGANVLTF.

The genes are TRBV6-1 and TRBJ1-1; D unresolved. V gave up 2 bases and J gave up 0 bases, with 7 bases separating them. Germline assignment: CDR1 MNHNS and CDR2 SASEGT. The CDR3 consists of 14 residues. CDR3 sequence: CASSEWWLNTEAFF. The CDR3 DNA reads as TGTGCCAGCAGTGAATGGTGGCTGAACACTGAAGCTTTCTTT.

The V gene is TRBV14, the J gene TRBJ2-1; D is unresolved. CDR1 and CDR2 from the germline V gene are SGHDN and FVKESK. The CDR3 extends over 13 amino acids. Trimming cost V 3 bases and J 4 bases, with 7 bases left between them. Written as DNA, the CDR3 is TGTGCCAGCAGCCAGCTTCAGTACAATGAGCAGTTCTTC. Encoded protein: CASSQLQYNEQFF.

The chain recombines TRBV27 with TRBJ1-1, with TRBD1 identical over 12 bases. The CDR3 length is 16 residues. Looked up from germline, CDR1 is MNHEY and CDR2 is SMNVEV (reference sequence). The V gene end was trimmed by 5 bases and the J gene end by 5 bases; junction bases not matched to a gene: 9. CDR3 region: CASSPGTGGLRTEAFF. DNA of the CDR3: TGTGCCAGCAGTCCTGGGACAGGGGGCTTACGTACTGAAGCTTTCTTT.

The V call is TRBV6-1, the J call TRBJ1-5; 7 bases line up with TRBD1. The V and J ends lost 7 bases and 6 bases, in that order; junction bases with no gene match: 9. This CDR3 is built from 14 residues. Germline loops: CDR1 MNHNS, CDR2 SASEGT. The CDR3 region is CASNLPPGGQPQHF. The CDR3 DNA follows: TGTGCCAGCAATCTACCCCCAGGGGGTCAGCCCCAGCATTTT.

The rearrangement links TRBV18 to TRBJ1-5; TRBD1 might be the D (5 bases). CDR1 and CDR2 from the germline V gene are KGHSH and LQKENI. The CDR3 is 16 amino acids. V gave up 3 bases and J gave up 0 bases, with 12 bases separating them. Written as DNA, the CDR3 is TGTGCCAGCTCACCGGCGGGACTTCTTAGCAATCAGCCCCAGCATTTT. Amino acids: CASSPAGLLSNQPQHF.